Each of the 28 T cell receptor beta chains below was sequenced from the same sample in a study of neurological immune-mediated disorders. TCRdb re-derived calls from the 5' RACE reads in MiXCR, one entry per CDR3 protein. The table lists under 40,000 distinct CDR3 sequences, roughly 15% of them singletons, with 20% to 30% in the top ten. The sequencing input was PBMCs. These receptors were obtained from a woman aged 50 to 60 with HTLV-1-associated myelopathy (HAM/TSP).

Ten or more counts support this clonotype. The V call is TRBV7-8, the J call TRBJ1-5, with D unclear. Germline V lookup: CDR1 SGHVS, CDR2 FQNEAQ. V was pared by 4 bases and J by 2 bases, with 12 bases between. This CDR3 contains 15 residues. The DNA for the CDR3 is TGTGCCAGCAGCTCCGACCCCCGGGGCAATCAGCCCCAGCATTTT. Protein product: CASSSDPRGNQPQHF.

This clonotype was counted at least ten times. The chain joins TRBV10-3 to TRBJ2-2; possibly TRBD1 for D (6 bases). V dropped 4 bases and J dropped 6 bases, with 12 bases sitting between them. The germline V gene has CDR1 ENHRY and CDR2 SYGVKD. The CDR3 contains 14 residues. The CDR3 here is CAISGAQGSGELFF. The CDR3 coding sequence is TGTGCCATCAGTGGGGCACAGGGTTCCGGGGAGCTGTTTTTT.

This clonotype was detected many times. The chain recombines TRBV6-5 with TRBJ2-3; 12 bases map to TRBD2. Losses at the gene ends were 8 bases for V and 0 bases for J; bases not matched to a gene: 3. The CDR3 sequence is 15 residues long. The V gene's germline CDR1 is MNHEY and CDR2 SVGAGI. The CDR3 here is CASRLAGASTDTQYF. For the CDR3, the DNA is TGTGCCAGCCGACTAGCGGGGGCCAGCACAGATACGCAGTATTTT.

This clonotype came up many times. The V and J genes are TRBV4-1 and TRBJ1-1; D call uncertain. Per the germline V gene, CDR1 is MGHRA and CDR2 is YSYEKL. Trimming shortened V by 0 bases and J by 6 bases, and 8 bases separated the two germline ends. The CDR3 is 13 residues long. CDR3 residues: CASSQDTESEAFF. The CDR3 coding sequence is TGCGCCAGCAGCCAAGATACGGAGTCTGAAGCTTTCTTT.

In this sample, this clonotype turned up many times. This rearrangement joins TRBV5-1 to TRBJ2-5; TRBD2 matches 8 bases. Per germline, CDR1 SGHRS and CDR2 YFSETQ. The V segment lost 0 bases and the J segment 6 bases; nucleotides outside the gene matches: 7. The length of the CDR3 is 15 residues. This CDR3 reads CASSLDGTSLQTQYF. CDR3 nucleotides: TGCGCCAGCAGCTTGGACGGGACTAGTCTTCAGACCCAGTACTTC.

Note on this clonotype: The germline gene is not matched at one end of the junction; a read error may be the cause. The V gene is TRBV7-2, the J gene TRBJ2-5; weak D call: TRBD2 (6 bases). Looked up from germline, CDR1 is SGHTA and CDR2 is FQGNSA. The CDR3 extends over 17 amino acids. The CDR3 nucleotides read TGTGCCAACAGCTTAGAATGGCGCCGCGGGGAGAGCGAGACCCAGTACTTC. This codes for CANSLEWRRGESETQYF.

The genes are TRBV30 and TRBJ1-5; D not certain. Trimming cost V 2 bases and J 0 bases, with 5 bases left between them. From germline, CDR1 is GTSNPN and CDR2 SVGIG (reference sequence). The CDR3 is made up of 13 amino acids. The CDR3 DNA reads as TGTGCCTGGAGTAGGTATAGCAATCAGCCCCAGCATTTT. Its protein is CAWSRYSNQPQHF.

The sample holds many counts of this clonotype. This CDR3 is CASSLGRSQGTDTQYF. The CDR3 DNA is TGTGCCAGCAGCTTAGGGCGGTCGCAGGGAACAGATACGCAGTATTTT. The chain recombines TRBV7-2 with TRBJ2-3, with D possibly TRBD1 on 5 matching bases. The CDR3 loop spans 16 amino acids. Germline assignment: CDR1 SGHTA and CDR2 FQGNSA. Trimming shortened V by 1 base and J by 3 bases, and 14 bases separated the two germline ends. The whole variable domain, remainder taken from reference TRBV7-2 and TRBJ2-3, is GAGVSQSPSNKVTEKGKDVELRCDPISGHTALYWYRQSLGQGLEFLIYFQGNSAPDKSGLPSDRFSAERTGGSVSTLTIQRTQQEDSAVYLCASSLGRSQGTDTQYFGPGTRLTVL.

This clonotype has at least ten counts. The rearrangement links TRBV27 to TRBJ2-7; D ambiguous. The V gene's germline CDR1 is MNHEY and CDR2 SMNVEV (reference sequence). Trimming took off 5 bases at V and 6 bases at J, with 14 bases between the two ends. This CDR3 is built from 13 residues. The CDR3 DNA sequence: TGTGCCAGCAGTGTCCAACCTTTGAGCGAGCAGTACGTC. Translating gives CASSVQPLSEQYV.

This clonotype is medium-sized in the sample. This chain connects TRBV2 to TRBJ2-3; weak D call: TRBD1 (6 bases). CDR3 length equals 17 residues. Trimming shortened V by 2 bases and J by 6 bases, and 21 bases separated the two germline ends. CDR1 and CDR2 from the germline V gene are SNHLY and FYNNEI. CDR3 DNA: TGTGCCAGCAGTGAACCCGCCAGGGGCCCAGGCCGGGATACGCAGTATTTT. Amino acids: CASSEPARGPGRDTQYF.

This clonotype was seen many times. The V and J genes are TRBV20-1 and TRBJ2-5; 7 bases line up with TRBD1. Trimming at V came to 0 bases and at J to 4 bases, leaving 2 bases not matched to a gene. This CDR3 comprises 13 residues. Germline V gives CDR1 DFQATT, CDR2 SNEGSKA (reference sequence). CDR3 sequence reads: CSAREAGGETQYF. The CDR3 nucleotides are TGCAGTGCTAGAGAGGCAGGGGGAGAGACCCAGTACTTC.

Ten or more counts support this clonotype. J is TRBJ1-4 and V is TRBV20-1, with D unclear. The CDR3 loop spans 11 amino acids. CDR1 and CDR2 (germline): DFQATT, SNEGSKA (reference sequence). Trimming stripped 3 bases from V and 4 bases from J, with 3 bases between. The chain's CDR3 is CSASINEKLFF. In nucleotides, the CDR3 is TGCAGTGCTAGCATTAATGAAAAACTGTTTTTT.

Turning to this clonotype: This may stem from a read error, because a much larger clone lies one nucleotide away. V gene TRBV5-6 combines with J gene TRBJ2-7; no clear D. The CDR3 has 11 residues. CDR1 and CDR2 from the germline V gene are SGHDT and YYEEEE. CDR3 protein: CASILEREQYV. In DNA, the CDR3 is TGTGCCAGCATCTTGGAACGCGAGCAGTACGTC.

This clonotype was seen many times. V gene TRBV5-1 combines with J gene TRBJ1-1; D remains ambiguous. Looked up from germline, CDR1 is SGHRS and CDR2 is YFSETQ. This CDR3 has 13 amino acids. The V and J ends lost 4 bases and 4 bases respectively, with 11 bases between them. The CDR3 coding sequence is TGCGCCAGCAGCGGCGGCGGCAGCACTGAAGCTTTCTTT. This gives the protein CASSGGGSTEAFF. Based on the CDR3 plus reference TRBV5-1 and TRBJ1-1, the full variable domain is KAGVTQTPRYLIKTRGQQVTLSCSPISGHRSVSWYQQTPGQGLQFLFEYFSETQRNKGNFPGRFSGRQFSNSRSEMNVSTLELGDSALYLCASSGGGSTEAFFGQGTRLTVV.

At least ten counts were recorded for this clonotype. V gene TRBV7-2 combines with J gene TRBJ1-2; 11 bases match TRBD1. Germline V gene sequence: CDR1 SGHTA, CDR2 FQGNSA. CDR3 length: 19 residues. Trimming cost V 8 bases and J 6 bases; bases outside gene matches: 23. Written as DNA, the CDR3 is TGTGCCAGCGGCAAAAGAGTCGTAGGACAGGGGGCAAGTGGGGATGGCTACACCTTC. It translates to CASGKRVVGQGASGDGYTF.

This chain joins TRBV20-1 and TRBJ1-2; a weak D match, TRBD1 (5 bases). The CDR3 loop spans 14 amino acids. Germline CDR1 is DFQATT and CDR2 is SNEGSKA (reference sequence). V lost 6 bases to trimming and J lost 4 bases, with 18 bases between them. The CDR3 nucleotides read TGCAGTGCCCCGGGACTTAACGAGGGCTATGGCTACACCTTC. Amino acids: CSAPGLNEGYGYTF.

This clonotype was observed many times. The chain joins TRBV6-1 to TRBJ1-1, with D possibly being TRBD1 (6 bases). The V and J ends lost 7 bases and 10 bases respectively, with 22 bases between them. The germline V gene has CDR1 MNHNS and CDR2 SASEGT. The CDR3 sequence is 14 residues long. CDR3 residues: CASISPGQIMGAFF. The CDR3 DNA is TGTGCCAGCATTTCGCCGGGACAAATTATGGGAGCTTTCTTT.

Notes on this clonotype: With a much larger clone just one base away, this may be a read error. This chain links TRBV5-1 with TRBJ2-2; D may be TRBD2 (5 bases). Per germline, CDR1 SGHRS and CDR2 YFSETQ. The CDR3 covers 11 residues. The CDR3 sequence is CASSGTGEPFF. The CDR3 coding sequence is TGCGCCAGCAGTGGCACCGGGGAGCCGTTTTTT.

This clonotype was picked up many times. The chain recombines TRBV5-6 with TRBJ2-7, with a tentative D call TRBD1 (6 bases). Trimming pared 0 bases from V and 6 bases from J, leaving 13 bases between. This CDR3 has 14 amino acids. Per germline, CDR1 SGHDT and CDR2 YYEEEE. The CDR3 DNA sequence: TGTGCCAGCAGCTTGGGAGGGCGAGGGGGCGAGCAGTACGTC. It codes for CASSLGGRGGEQYV.

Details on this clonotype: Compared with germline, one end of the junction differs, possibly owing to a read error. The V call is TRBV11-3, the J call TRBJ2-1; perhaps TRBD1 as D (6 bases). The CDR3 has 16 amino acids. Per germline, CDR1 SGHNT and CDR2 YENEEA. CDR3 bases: TGTGCCAGCAGCTTAGATCCAGGGGCTTCGTGCAATGAACAGTTCTTC. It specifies CASSLDPGASCNEQFF.

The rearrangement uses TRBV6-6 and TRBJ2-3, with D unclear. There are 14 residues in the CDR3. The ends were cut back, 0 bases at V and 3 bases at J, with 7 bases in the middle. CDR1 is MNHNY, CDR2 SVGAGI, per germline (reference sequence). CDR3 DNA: TGTGCCAGCAGTTACTCGCAGCTTACAGATACGCAGTATTTT. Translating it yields CASSYSQLTDTQYF.

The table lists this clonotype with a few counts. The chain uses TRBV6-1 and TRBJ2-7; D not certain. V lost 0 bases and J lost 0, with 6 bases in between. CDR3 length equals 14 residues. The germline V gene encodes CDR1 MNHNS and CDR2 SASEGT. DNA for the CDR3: TGTGCCAGCAGTGAAGCGCTGACCTCCTACGAGCAGTACTTC. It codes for CASSEALTSYEQYF.

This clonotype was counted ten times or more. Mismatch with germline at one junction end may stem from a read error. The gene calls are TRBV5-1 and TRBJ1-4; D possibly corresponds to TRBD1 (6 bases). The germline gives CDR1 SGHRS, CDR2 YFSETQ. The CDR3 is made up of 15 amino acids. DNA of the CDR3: TGCGCCAGCAGCTTGGCCGGGGGCTCTAAAGAAAAACTGTTTTTT. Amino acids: CASSLAGGSKEKLFF.

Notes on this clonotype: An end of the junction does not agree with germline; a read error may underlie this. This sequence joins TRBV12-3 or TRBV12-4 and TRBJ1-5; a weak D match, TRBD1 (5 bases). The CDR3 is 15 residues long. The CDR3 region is CASSFAGTDNHPQHF. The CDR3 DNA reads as TGTGCCAGCAGTTTCGCAGGGACCGACAATCATCCCCAGCATTTT.

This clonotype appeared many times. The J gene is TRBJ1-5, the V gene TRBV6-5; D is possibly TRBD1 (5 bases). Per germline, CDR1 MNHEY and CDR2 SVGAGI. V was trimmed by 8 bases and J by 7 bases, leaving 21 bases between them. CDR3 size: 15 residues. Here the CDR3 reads CASSTYKGNSQPQHF. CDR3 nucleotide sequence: TGTGCCAGCTCGACTTATAAGGGGAATAGCCAGCCCCAGCATTTT.

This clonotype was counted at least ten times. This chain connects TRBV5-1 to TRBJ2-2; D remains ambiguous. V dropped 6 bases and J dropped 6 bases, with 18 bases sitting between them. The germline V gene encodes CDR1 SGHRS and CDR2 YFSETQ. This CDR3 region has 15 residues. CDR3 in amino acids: CASKDFPSGPGELFF. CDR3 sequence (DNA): TGCGCCAGCAAAGACTTCCCCTCGGGTCCCGGGGAGCTGTTTTTT.

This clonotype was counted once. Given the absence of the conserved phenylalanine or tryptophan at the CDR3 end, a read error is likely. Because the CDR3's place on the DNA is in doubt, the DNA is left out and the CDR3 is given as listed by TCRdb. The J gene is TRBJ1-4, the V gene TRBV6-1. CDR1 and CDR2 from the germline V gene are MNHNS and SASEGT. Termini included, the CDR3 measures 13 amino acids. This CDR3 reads CAGKGWGGEKLIL.

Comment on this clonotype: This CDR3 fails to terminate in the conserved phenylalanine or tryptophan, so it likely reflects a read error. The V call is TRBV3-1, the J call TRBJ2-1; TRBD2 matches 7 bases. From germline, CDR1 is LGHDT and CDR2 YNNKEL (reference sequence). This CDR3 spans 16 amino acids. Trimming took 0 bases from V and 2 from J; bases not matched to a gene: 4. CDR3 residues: CASSQEPAGAYNEQFL. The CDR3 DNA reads TGTGCCAGCAGCCAAGAGCCTGCGGGGGCCTACAATGAGCAGTTCCTC.